This record concerns one T cell receptor beta chain sequence. Its target is not known. TCRdb re-derived calls from the reads in MiXCR, one entry per CDR3 protein. In the table there are 150,000 or so distinct CDR3 sequences, about a sixth of which are singletons. The CDR3 contains 16 residues. In germline, CDR1 is SGHVS, CDR2 FNYEAQ. V dropped 5 bases and J dropped 4; count of bases not matched to a gene: 11. The entry originates in a study of T cell repertoires in cytomegalovirus infection. Study at large: From public TCR beta signatures came an indication of both CMV infection and matching HLA type.

Study-level results: CMV-specific HLA-C-restricted TCR beta clonotypes dominated the ex vivo response. Frequencies of public TCR beta families were cumulated, and this identified carriers of CMV plus the relevant HLA.

The sample taken for sequencing was CD8+ T cells from PBMCs. The chain uses TRBV7-6 and TRBJ2-3; 8 bases line up with TRBD1. The sequence derives from a human donor in good health (CMV status not recorded). Some clones in this sample may be carry-over from other donors' samples. The CDR3 here is CASSLGQGGFADTQYF. The CDR3 DNA sequence: TGTGCCAGCAGCCTCGGACAGGGCGGATTTGCAGATACGCAGTATTTT.